The 29 T cell receptor beta chains presented below share a single source sample, sequenced in a study of blood T cell repertoires in COVID-19. Profiled with immunoSEQ multiplex PCR; TCRdb holds only in-frame clones, not every one. The sample consists of 90,000 or so clones, less than 90% of them appearing once. Sequenced: peripheral blood. All receptors derive from a man aged 60 to 69 with acute or convalescent COVID-19.

The rearrangement uses TRBV7-2 and TRBJ1-2; TRBD1 matches at 9 bases. Trimming took 1 base from V and 8 from J; bases not matched to a gene: 5. This CDR3 is built from 14 residues. Per germline, CDR1 SGHTA and CDR2 FQGNSA. This chain's CDR3 is CASSLEGTGRGYTF. CDR3 sequence (DNA): TGTGCCAGCAGCTTAGAGGGGACAGGGCGAGGCTACACCTTC.

The gene calls are TRBV10-3 and TRBJ1-1; tentatively, D is TRBD1 (5 bases). CDR3 length: 13 amino acids. Germline loops: CDR1 ENHRY, CDR2 SYGVKD. The V and J ends lost 10 bases and 1 base respectively, with 13 bases between them. This CDR3 reads CATLQEGNTEAFF. CDR3 DNA sequence: TGTGCCACCTTACAGGAGGGGAACACTGAAGCTTTCTTT.

On this clone: Other nucleotide sequences in the sample specify the same CDR3. The rearrangement uses TRBV19 and TRBJ1-1; 9 nucleotides line up with TRBD1. This CDR3 contains 14 residues. The germline V gene has CDR1 LNHDA and CDR2 SQIVND (reference sequence). V shed 5 bases and J 4 bases; nucleotides not matched to a gene: 5. CDR3 bases: TGTGCCAGTAGTGCGGGACAGGGAGGCACTGAAGCTTTCTTT. Amino acids: CASSAGQGGTEAFF.

This chain connects TRBV7-3 to TRBJ2-2, with TRBD1 matching 10 bases. This CDR3 has 14 amino acids. The V and J ends lost 7 bases and 8 bases, in that order; junction bases with no gene match: 7. CDR1 is SGHTA, CDR2 FQGTGA, per germline. The CDR3: CASNAGTGEGELFF. Written as DNA, the CDR3 is TGTGCCAGCAACGCCGGGACAGGGGAGGGGGAGCTGTTTTTT.

This clone was recorded a few times. The chain employs TRBV30 and TRBJ1-5; D is unclear. This CDR3 contains 13 residues. Trimming took off 4 bases at V and 4 bases at J, with 11 bases between the two ends. The germline V gene has CDR1 GTSNPN and CDR2 SVGIG (reference sequence). The CDR3 protein is CAWKAGGNQPQHF. CDR3 bases: TGTGCCTGGAAGGCAGGCGGGAATCAGCCCCAGCATTTT.

The rearrangement uses TRBV7-3 and TRBJ2-2; the D is unclear. CDR3 length: 16 amino acids. CDR1 is SGHTA, CDR2 FQGTGA, per germline. V shed 0 bases and J shed 1 base, with 9 bases lying between them. The DNA for the CDR3 is TGTGCCAGCAGCTTAACGTTAGCAAGGAACACCGGGGAGCTGTTTTTT. Amino acid sequence: CASSLTLARNTGELFF.

The rearrangement links TRBV7-3 to TRBJ2-1; 7 bases are shared with TRBD2. V shed 5 bases and J 0 bases; nucleotides not matched to a gene: 4. The CDR3 length is 15 residues. Germline CDR1 is SGHTA and CDR2 is FQGTGA. The CDR3 DNA reads TGTGCCAGCAGCCGGGGCGGGGGCTCCTACAATGAGCAGTTCTTC. It translates to CASSRGGGSYNEQFF. The full variable domain, rest sourced from reference TRBV7-3 and TRBJ2-1, is GAGVSQTPSNKVTEKGKYVELRCDPISGHTALYWYRQSLGQGPEFLIYFQGTGAADDSGLPNDRFFAVRPEGSVSTLKIQRTERGDSAVYLCASSRGGGSYNEQFFGPGTRLTVL.

The CDR3 coding sequence is TGTGCCAGCAGGTCTAGCGGGAGTAAGGACGAGCAGTACTTC. Its translation is CASRSSGSKDEQYF. The chain employs TRBV6-6 and TRBJ2-7, with 10 bases that match TRBD2. The CDR3 runs 14 residues. With V trimmed by 6 bases and J by 5 bases, 7 bases remained unmatched. The V gene's germline CDR1 is MNHNY and CDR2 SVGAGI (reference sequence).

In its sample, this clone is large. The chain has TRBV3-1 (or the pseudogene TRBV3-2) and TRBJ2-1, with TRBD2 matching 11 bases. The germline gives CDR1 LGHDT, CDR2 YNNKEL (reference sequence). The CDR3 extends over 15 amino acids. With V trimmed by 4 bases and J by 8 bases, 7 bases remained unmatched. CDR3 region: CASSPALSGRDEQFF. In DNA, the CDR3 is TGTGCCAGCAGCCCGGCCCTTAGCGGGAGGGATGAGCAGTTCTTC.

In DNA, the CDR3 is TGTGCCAGCAGCGCCCGGACAGGGGGCTATCAGCCCCAGCATTTT. It encodes CASSARTGGYQPQHF. The chain joins TRBV7-2 to TRBJ1-5, with TRBD1 identical over 11 bases. Germline CDR1 reads SGHTA; CDR2 reads FQGNSA. Losses at the gene ends were 5 bases for V and 5 bases for J; bases not matched to a gene: 5. The CDR3 runs 15 residues.

This chain uses TRBV7-3 with TRBJ1-2, with 11 bases aligning to TRBD1. CDR1 is SGHTA and CDR2 is FQGTGA in the germline V gene. The ends lost 4 bases at V and 4 bases at J; junction bases unmatched: 5. The CDR3 spans 15 residues. The CDR3 region is CASSSGTGGSYGYTF. The CDR3 region has the DNA TGTGCCAGCAGCTCCGGGACAGGGGGAAGCTATGGCTACACCTTC.

The rearrangement uses TRBV24-1 and TRBJ2-3; 7 bases line up with TRBD1. After removal of 3 bases from V and 6 bases from J, the junction contained 8 bases not matched to a gene. Per germline, CDR1 KGHDR and CDR2 SFDVKD. There are 15 residues in the CDR3. The CDR3 DNA follows: TGTGCCACCAGTGATCTGAAGACAGGGTCGGATACGCAGTATTTT. Amino acid sequence: CATSDLKTGSDTQYF.

The rearrangement uses TRBV2 and TRBJ1-3; 7 nucleotides match TRBD1. The V gene end was trimmed by 6 bases and the J gene end by 1 base; junction bases not matched to a gene: 9. The V gene's germline CDR1 is SNHLY and CDR2 FYNNEI. This CDR3 region has 16 residues. CDR3 bases: TGTGCCAGCAGCTCCGGAGACAGGGCTTCTGGAAACACCATATATTTT. Translation: CASSSGDRASGNTIYF.

J is TRBJ2-3 and V is TRBV5-1; tentatively, D is TRBD1 (5 bases). V was shortened by 6 bases and J by 5 bases, with 10 bases between the two germline ends. The CDR3 spans 12 residues. Germline V gene sequence: CDR1 SGHRS, CDR2 YFSETQ. The CDR3 region is CASTDSQDTQYF. The DNA for the CDR3 is TGCGCCAGCACCGACAGCCAAGATACGCAGTATTTT.

V and J are TRBV5-4 and TRBJ1-3; a weak D match, TRBD1 (6 bases). The CDR3 length is 15 residues. With 1 base removed from V and 0 bases from J, the gap between germline ends came to 8 bases. CDR1 and CDR2 from the germline V gene are SGHNT and YYREEE (reference sequence). The CDR3 nucleotides read TGTGCCAGCAGCTTGACAGGGCCCTCTGGAAACACCATATATTTT. Protein product: CASSLTGPSGNTIYF.

V usage is TRBV6-5 and J usage is TRBJ2-3; 8 nucleotides match TRBD2. J lost 3 bases, V lost 1 base, and 3 bases had no gene match. Germline-derived CDR1 and CDR2 are MNHEY and SVGAGI. The CDR3 covers 15 residues. The CDR3 DNA is TGTGCCAGCAGTTACTTTGCTAGCGGGACAGATACGCAGTATTTT. Its translation: CASSYFASGTDTQYF.

The V call is TRBV6-5, the J call TRBJ2-4; D gene unclear. There are 14 residues in the CDR3. V lost 8 bases, J lost 0 bases, and 11 bases lay in between. In germline, CDR1 is MNHEY, CDR2 SVGAGI. In nucleotides, the CDR3 is TGTGCCAGCGCCGAGAATTTAGCCAAAAACATTCAGTACTTC. Its translation is CASAENLAKNIQYF.

The CDR3 DNA sequence: TGTGCCAGCAGCCATAACCGGGACAGGCACCAAGAGACCCAGTACTTC. Its translation: CASSHNRDRHQETQYF. The V and J genes are TRBV14 and TRBJ2-5; TRBD1 agrees at 8 bases. The CDR3 consists of 16 residues. V was pared by 3 bases and J by 0 bases, with 6 bases of the junction left unmatched. Germline V gene sequence: CDR1 SGHDN, CDR2 FVKESK. Complete variable domain (other parts from reference TRBV14 and TRBJ2-5): EAGVTQFPSHSVIEKGQTVTLRCDPISGHDNLYWYRRVMGKEIKFLLHFVKESKQDESGMPNNRFLAERTGGTYSTLKVQPAELEDSGVYFCASSHNRDRHQETQYFGPGTRLLVL.

The CDR3: CASSSGQGAGRSYTEAFF. The CDR3 nucleotides read TGTGCCAGTTCGTCGGGACAGGGGGCGGGTAGGTCGTACACTGAAGCTTTCTTT. The chain joins TRBV5-5 to TRBJ1-1, with 12 positions matching TRBD1. The V segment lost 8 bases and the J segment 3 bases; nucleotides outside the gene matches: 17. The CDR3 is 18 amino acids. Germline V gene sequence: CDR1 SGHKS, CDR2 YYEKEE (reference sequence).

The gene calls are TRBV7-2 and TRBJ2-7; 7 bases align to TRBD2. CDR1 SGHTA and CDR2 FQGNSA come from the germline V gene. V was clipped by 8 bases and J by 13 bases; unmatched bases: 23. The length of the CDR3 is 15 residues. CDR3 sequence reads: CASRRTLARRERGYF. The CDR3 coding sequence is TGTGCCAGCCGACGGACCCTAGCGAGGCGGGAGAGGGGATACTTC.

The chain links TRBV30 to TRBJ2-1; TRBD2 aligns across 7 bases. Germline assignment: CDR1 GTSNPN and CDR2 SVGIG (reference sequence). V lost 0 bases, J lost 0 bases, and 2 bases stayed unmatched. CDR3 length: 15 amino acids. CDR3 residues: CAWSVGGSSYNEQFF. The CDR3 nucleotides are TGTGCCTGGAGTGTAGGCGGGAGCTCCTACAATGAGCAGTTCTTC.

The chain carries TRBV5-1 and TRBJ2-5; 9 bases match TRBD1. CDR1 SGHRS and CDR2 YFSETQ come from the germline V gene. CDR3 length: 13 amino acids. V lost 5 bases to trimming and J lost 5 bases; unmatched junction nucleotides: 4. CDR3 nucleotides: TGCGCCAGCAGATACGGGACAGGGGAGACCCAGTACTTC. This translates into CASRYGTGETQYF.

The chain employs TRBV4-1 and TRBJ1-3, with 9 bases matching TRBD1. Germline loops: CDR1 MGHRA, CDR2 YSYEKL. This CDR3 has 18 residues. After removal of 1 base from V and 0 bases from J, the junction contained 7 bases not matched to a gene. The CDR3 is CASSQARTGESSGNTIYF. CDR3 nucleotide sequence: TGCGCCAGCAGCCAAGCCCGGACAGGGGAGAGCTCTGGAAACACCATATATTTT.

This sequence joins TRBV2 and TRBJ2-2; TRBD2 aligns across 9 bases. This CDR3 is 15 amino acids long. Germline V gene sequence: CDR1 SNHLY, CDR2 FYNNEI. V was pared by 8 bases and J by 2 bases, with 6 bases of the junction left unmatched. CDR3 residues: CASSRLAANTGELFF. The CDR3 nucleotides read TGTGCCAGCTCCAGACTAGCGGCCAACACCGGGGAGCTGTTTTTT.

This chain connects TRBV23-1 to TRBJ1-6; maybe TRBD1 (6 bases). TRBV23-1 is designated an ORF whose function remains uncertain. The length of the CDR3 is 20 residues. V was pared by 7 bases and J by 3 bases, with 28 bases between. CDR3 protein: CASNERTAEGRAHYNSPLHF. In DNA form, the CDR3 reads TGCGCCAGCAATGAAAGGACAGCAGAAGGGAGAGCGCACTATAATTCACCCCTCCACTTT.

This chain uses TRBV7-9 with TRBJ2-1; 7 bases are shared with TRBD2. The CDR3 is 18 amino acids. Germline loops: CDR1 SEHNR, CDR2 FQNEAQ (reference sequence). The V and J ends lost 2 bases and 5 bases, in that order; junction bases with no gene match: 15. The CDR3 nucleotides read TGTGCCAGCAGCTTACTCCCTAGCGGTATCGCAAGGGACAATGAGCAGTTCTTC. This gives the protein CASSLLPSGIARDNEQFF.

The CDR3 coding sequence is TGTGCCAGCAGCGCGACAGGGAAAAGCTCCTACAATGAGCAGTTCTTC. Translation: CASSATGKSSYNEQFF. The rearrangement uses TRBV9 and TRBJ2-1, with 7 bases fitting TRBD1. The germline V gene encodes CDR1 SGDLS and CDR2 YYNGEE. This CDR3 contains 16 residues. With V trimmed by 3 bases and J by 0 bases, 6 bases remained unmatched.

This sequence joins TRBV10-2 and TRBJ2-7; 12 bases agree with TRBD1. CDR1 and CDR2 (germline): WSHSY, SAAADI. The CDR3 length is 14 residues. The V gene end was trimmed by 6 bases and the J gene end by 6 bases; junction bases not matched to a gene: 6. This chain's CDR3 is CASSSGQGAGEQYF. In DNA, the CDR3 is TGCGCCAGCAGCTCGGGACAGGGGGCAGGCGAGCAGTACTTC.

The chain combines TRBV14 with TRBJ2-2, with unresolved D. The CDR3 contains 14 residues. CDR1 is SGHDN and CDR2 is FVKESK in the germline V gene. Trimming removed 0 bases at V and 6 bases at J, with 8 bases between. The DNA for the CDR3 is TGTGCCAGCAGCCAAGATATGACTGCCGGGGAGCTGTTTTTT. Translation gives CASSQDMTAGELFF. Supplemented by reference TRBV14 and TRBJ2-2, the full variable domain reads EAGVTQFPSHSVIEKGQTVTLRCDPISGHDNLYWYRRVMGKEIKFLLHFVKESKQDESGMPNNRFLAERTGGTYSTLKVQPAELEDSGVYFCASSQDMTAGELFFGEGSRLTVL.